A selection of T cell receptor beta chains follows, all from one sample in a study of beta chain features in type 1 diabetes. Assay used: immunoSEQ multiplex PCR; TCRdb lists only in-frame clones, some missing. The profile covers more than 300,000 clones, with about 10% appearing a single time and roughly 0.6% taken by the ten largest. Sequenced material: central memory CD4+ T cells from blood. Receptors were obtained from a man aged 25 to 40 with type 1 diabetes. The CDR3 runs from the conserved cysteine through the conserved F or W. Each record gives: clone size, J gene, V gene, D gene, CDR3 protein, CDR3 DNA. D genes are given only for firm matches. Clone size appears in some rows only: once, few, many, or a class for an expanded clone.

>few|TRBJ2-5|TRBV7-2|NA
CASSLGGEQETQYF
TGTGCCAGCAGCTTAGGAGGGGAACAAGAGACCCAGTACTTC
>NA|TRBJ2-7|TRBV5-4|TRBD2
CASSQGPSGSSDEQYF
TGCGCCAGCAGCCAAGGCCCTAGCGGGAGTTCCGACGAGCAGTACTTC
>few|TRBJ2-1|TRBV5-1|TRBD2
CASRPGLGPHEQFF
TGCGCCAGCAGGCCGGGACTAGGGCCGCATGAGCAGTTCTTC
>NA|TRBJ2-1|TRBV28|NA
CASSSPGTGAFEQFF
TGTGCCAGCAGTTCCCCCGGGACGGGTGCATTTGAGCAGTTCTTC
>NA|TRBJ2-7|TRBV27|TRBD2
CASSFLAVGLF
TGTGCCAGCAGTTTCCTAGCGGTCGGACTATTC
>few|TRBJ1-3|TRBV27|TRBD1
CASRRDRDSGNTIYF
TGTGCCAGCAGACGAGACAGGGACTCTGGAAACACCATATATTTT
>few|TRBJ2-7|TRBV5-5|NA
CASRPDKRPYEQYF
TGTGCCAGCAGACCAGACAAGCGCCCCTACGAGCAGTACTTC
>few|TRBJ2-7|TRBV29-1|NA
CSAATLSSYEQYF
TGCAGCGCCGCGACACTTTCCTCCTACGAGCAGTACTTC
>NA|TRBJ1-1|TRBV7-2|NA
CASSFGRMNTEAFF
TGTGCCAGCAGCTTCGGGCGAATGAACACTGAAGCTTTCTTT
>few|TRBJ2-1|TRBV6-5|TRBD1
CASSRQGVPNNEQFF
TGTGCCAGCAGTAGACAGGGGGTCCCCAACAATGAGCAGTTCTTC
>few|TRBJ2-1|TRBV7-9|NA
CASSPQAEQFF
TGTGCCAGCAGCCCCCAGGCCGAGCAGTTCTTC
>NA|TRBJ2-1|TRBV19|NA
CASSTFRNEQFF
TGTGCCAGTAGTACCTTCCGAAATGAGCAGTTCTTC
>few|TRBJ1-2|TRBV28|TRBD1
CASRSTGGSNYGYTF
TGTGCCAGCAGGTCCACAGGGGGTTCTAACTATGGCTACACCTTC
>few|TRBJ1-3|TRBV7-2|NA
CASSSSRGGNTIYF
TGTGCCAGCAGCTCCTCTCGGGGAGGCAACACCATATATTTT
>few|TRBJ1-5|TRBV28|NA
CASIGGYSNQPQHF
TGTGCCAGCATAGGGGGTTATAGCAATCAGCCCCAGCATTTT
>NA|TRBJ2-4|TRBV28|TRBD1
CASSSGQGLAKNIQYF
TGTGCCAGCAGTTCTGGACAGGGGCTAGCCAAAAACATTCAGTACTTC
>few|TRBJ1-1|TRBV2|TRBD1
CATQQGEDTEAFF
TGTGCCACTCAACAGGGGGAAGACACTGAAGCTTTCTTT
>NA|TRBJ2-5|TRBV2|NA
CASTVGRETQYF
TGTGCCAGCACGGTAGGCCGGGAGACCCAGTACTTC
>medium-sized|TRBJ2-4|TRBV15|NA
CATSRAGTRNIQYF
TGTGCCACCAGCAGAGCCGGGACACGGAACATTCAGTACTTC
>NA|TRBJ1-5|TRBV2|TRBD1
CASSWGTGRTHF
TGTGCCAGCAGTTGGGGGACAGGAAGGACGCATTTT
>few|TRBJ2-1|TRBV6-5|NA
CASSYSLLEAQFF
TGTGCCAGCAGTTACTCGCTACTAGAGGCGCAGTTCTTC
>many|TRBJ2-2|TRBV5-4|NA
CASSGGANTGELFF
TGTGCCAGCTCGGGCGGGGCGAACACCGGGGAGCTGTTTTTT
>few|TRBJ2-3|TRBV5-4|NA
CASSWDSVTDTQYF
TGTGCCAGCAGCTGGGACTCCGTCACAGATACGCAGTATTTT
>many|TRBJ2-2|TRBV6-6|TRBD2
CASSYGTSGFTGELFF
TGTGCCAGCAGTTACGGGACTAGCGGTTTCACCGGGGAGCTGTTTTTT
>few|TRBJ1-1|TRBV5-1|NA
CASSLADRTNTEAFF
TGCGCCAGCAGCTTGGCCGACAGGACAAACACTGAAGCTTTCTTT
>few|TRBJ2-1|TRBV7-7|NA
CASSPGQPNEQFF
TGTGCCAGCAGCCCTGGACAGCCGAATGAGCAGTTCTTC
>NA|TRBJ2-1|TRBV7-2|TRBD2
CASGALTSGGYNEQFF
TGTGCCAGCGGGGCGCTGACTAGCGGGGGCTACAATGAGCAGTTCTTC
>NA|TRBJ2-5|TRBV7-9|TRBD1
CASRDRGTETQYF
TGTGCCAGCAGGGACAGGGGGACCGAGACCCAGTACTTC
>NA|TRBJ2-7|TRBV18|TRBD1
CASSPQGTGLYEQYF
TGTGCCAGCTCACCACAGGGGACAGGCCTCTACGAGCAGTACTTC
>NA|TRBJ1-4|TRBV7-9|NA
CASSPSGQKKLFF
TGTGCCAGCAGCCCTTCAGGACAGAAAAAACTGTTTTTT
>NA|TRBJ2-2|TRBV19|NA
CASSVAGRQKNTGELFF
TGTGCCAGTAGTGTGGCAGGACGACAGAAGAACACCGGGGAGCTGTTTTTT
>NA|TRBJ1-5|TRBV6-5|TRBD1
CASSAGQGYNQPQHF
TGTGCCAGCAGCGCGGGACAGGGCTACAATCAGCCCCAGCATTTT
>NA|TRBJ2-1|TRBV21-1|NA
CASSKTSGSSYNEQFF
TGTGCCAGCAGCAAGACTAGCGGAAGCTCCTACAATGAGCAGTTCTTC
>NA|TRBJ2-5|TRBV7-2|TRBD2
CASSLEVGAGQETQYF
TGTGCCAGCAGCTTAGAGGTGGGAGCGGGACAAGAGACCCAGTACTTC
>many|TRBJ2-1|TRBV5-1|NA
CASSPRGDFTNEQFF
TGCGCCAGCAGCCCCCGAGGGGACTTTACTAATGAGCAGTTCTTC
>NA|TRBJ2-7|TRBV4-3|TRBD2
CASSHGLAGVYEQYF
TGCGCCAGCAGCCACGGACTAGCGGGCGTCTACGAGCAGTACTTC
>many|TRBJ2-7|TRBV10-3|NA
CAISADNNYEQYF
TGTGCCATCAGTGCGGACAATAACTACGAGCAGTACTTC
>NA|TRBJ2-6|TRBV2|TRBD1
CATRPGQGASGANVLTF
TGTGCCACCCGGCCGGGACAGGGGGCGTCTGGGGCCAACGTCCTGACTTTC
>few|TRBJ2-1|TRBV28|NA
CASSQPPLQNEQFF
TGTGCCAGCAGCCAACCCCCACTCCAGAATGAGCAGTTCTTC
>few|TRBJ2-5|TRBV5-4|TRBD2
CASSQDPAGVEETQYF
TGTGCCAGCAGCCAAGATCCAGCGGGAGTGGAAGAGACCCAGTACTTC
>NA|TRBJ1-1|TRBV7-8|TRBD1
CASSLAGTVEAFF
TGTGCCAGCAGCTTAGCCGGGACAGTTGAAGCTTTCTTT
>many|TRBJ2-2|TRBV6-6|NA
CASSSPGVVTGELFF
TGTGCCAGCAGTAGCCCCGGCGTCGTAACCGGGGAGCTGTTTTTT
>NA|TRBJ2-7|TRBV5-1|NA
CASSSGGAGTYEQYF
TGCGCCAGCAGCTCGGGCGGTGCGGGAACCTACGAGCAGTACTTC
>NA|TRBJ1-2|TRBV11-2|NA
CASNAGPNYGYTF
TGTGCCAGCAATGCAGGGCCGAACTATGGCTACACCTTC
>NA|TRBJ1-5|TRBV4-2|TRBD1
CASSQPQAQGAGTQHF
TGTGCCAGCAGCCAACCCCAAGCACAGGGGGCAGGGACCCAGCATTTT
>many|TRBJ2-5|TRBV28|TRBD1
CASSPGGQGAETQYF
TGTGCCAGCAGCCCCGGAGGACAGGGGGCCGAGACCCAGTACTTC
>many|TRBJ1-1|TRBV14|NA
CASSQDRWTEAFF
TGTGCCAGCAGCCAAGACAGGTGGACTGAAGCTTTCTTT
>few|TRBJ2-1|TRBV5-6|NA
CASSPIRYNEQFF
TGTGCCAGCAGCCCGATCCGGTACAATGAGCAGTTCTTC
>NA|TRBJ1-5|TRBV19|NA
CASSKGRGLDQPQHF
TGTGCCAGTTCGAAGGGCAGGGGACTGGATCAGCCCCAGCATTTT
>few|TRBJ1-1|TRBV6-5|TRBD1
CASRWTGGMNTEAFF
TGTGCCAGCAGATGGACAGGGGGCATGAACACTGAAGCTTTCTTT
>few|TRBJ1-5|TRBV30|NA
CAWTRGGPSNQPQHF
TGTGCCTGGACCCGGGGGGGACCGAGCAATCAGCCCCAGCATTTT
>few|TRBJ2-1|TRBV7-7|NA
CASSLDGLQADEQFF
TGTGCCAGCAGCTTAGATGGACTACAGGCCGATGAGCAGTTCTTC
>few|TRBJ2-1|TRBV4-1|TRBD2
CASSLGLAGANEQFF
TGCGCCAGCAGCCTGGGACTAGCGGGAGCCAATGAGCAGTTCTTC
>NA|TRBJ1-1|TRBV5-1|NA
CASSLAGDTEAFF
TGCGCCAGCAGCTTGGCAGGGGACACTGAAGCTTTCTTT